This T cell receptor beta chain was captured in a study of Ad26.COV2.S vaccination and SARS-CoV-2 variants. Study overall: The authors gave Ad26.COV2.S intramuscularly, either once or twice 56 days apart. Notes on the study in general: It was found that vaccine and placebo recipients had similar non-spike TCR breadth.

Treatment defined: some 19 received Ad26.COV2.S at low or high dose, single or two shots; about 5 received placebo; per-sample allocation not given. At day 63 after the first vaccine or placebo injection, samples were drawn. Using immunoSEQ multiplex PCR, the repertoire was profiled, and TCRdb retains in-frame clones only, with some absent. Altogether about 460,000 clones are present, 80% to 90% being singletons, with the ten largest covering 1.7%. A remark on this clone: Antigen specificity is unknown.

Source: peripheral blood, taken in a trial of Ad26.COV2.S vaccine versus placebo. This TCR came from a person aged 18-60 years who received the Ad26.COV2.S COVID-19 vaccine or a placebo.

The CDR3 here is CASSQWEVGNTEAFF. DNA for the CDR3: TGCGCCAGCAGTCAATGGGAGGTGGGGAACACTGAAGCTTTCTTT. V usage is TRBV23-1 and J usage is TRBJ1-1, with D uncertain. TRBV23-1 is recorded as an ORF, its role being uncertain. This CDR3 comprises 15 residues. Trimming cost V 1 base and J 1 base, with 10 bases left between them.